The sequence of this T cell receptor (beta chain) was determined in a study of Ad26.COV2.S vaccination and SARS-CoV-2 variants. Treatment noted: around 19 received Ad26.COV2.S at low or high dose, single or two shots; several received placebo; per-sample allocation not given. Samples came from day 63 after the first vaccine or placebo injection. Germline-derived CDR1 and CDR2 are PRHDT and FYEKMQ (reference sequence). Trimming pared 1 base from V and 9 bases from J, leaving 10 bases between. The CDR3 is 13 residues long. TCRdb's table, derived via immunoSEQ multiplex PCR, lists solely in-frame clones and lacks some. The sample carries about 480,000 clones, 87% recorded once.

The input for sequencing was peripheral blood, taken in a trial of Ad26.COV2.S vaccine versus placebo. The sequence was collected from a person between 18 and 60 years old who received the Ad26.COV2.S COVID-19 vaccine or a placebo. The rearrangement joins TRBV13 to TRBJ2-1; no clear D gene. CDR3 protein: CASSLVGVGEQFF. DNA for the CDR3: TGTGCCAGCAGCTTAGTTGGGGTTGGTGAGCAGTTCTTC.